This T cell receptor beta chain was sequenced for a study of T cells in Graves' hyperthyroidism and ophthalmopathy. Regarding the study as a whole: Blood held most thyroid clonotypes expanded above 0.001 frequency.

Using around 10 ml of fresh peripheral blood, PBMCs were prepared. V gave up 4 bases and J gave up 1 base, with 17 bases separating them. The germline V gene encodes CDR1 SGHDT and CDR2 YYEEEE. This CDR3 is built from 16 residues. What was amplified from RNA transcripts were TCR beta CDR3 regions. A set of HTBI primers served as the primers for a first-round RT-PCR of the TCR CDR3. MiXCR was run by TCRdb on the multiplex PCR reads, yielding one entry per CDR3 protein. Among hundreds of thousands of distinct CDR3 sequences, about 14% were seen once, and the ten largest hold about 12%. Worth noting for this clonotype: Its antigen is unidentified.

The receptor comes from a woman aged 45 to 65 with Graves' ophthalmopathy. The V and J genes are TRBV5-6 and TRBJ2-5; D not certain. Sequencing was performed on blood. CDR3 sequence reads: CASSLSDSLFQETQYF. DNA of the CDR3: TGTGCCAGCAGCCTCTCCGACTCCCTATTCCAAGAGACCCAGTACTTC.